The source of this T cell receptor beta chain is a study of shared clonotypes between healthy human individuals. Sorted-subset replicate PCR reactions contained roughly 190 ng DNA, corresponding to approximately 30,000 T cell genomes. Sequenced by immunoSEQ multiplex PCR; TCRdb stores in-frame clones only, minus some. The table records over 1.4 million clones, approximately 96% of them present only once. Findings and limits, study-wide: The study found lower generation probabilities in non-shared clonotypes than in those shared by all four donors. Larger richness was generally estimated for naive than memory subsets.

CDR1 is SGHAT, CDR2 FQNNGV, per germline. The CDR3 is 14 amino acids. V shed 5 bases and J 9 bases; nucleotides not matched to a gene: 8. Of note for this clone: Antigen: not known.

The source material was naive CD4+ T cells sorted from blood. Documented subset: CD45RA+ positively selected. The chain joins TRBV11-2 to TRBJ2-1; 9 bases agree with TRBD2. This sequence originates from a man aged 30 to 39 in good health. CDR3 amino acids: CASSRSGSSPEQFF. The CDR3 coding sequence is TGTGCCAGCAGCCGTAGCGGGAGCTCGCCTGAGCAGTTCTTC.